The clone carrying this TCR beta chain was counted only a few times. What it recognizes is unknown. This entry belongs to a study of T cell responses to AZD1222 COVID-19 vaccine. Study outcomes and limitations: The span of vaccine-associated CD4 TCRs extended across spike, with dominance at 160-218 and 743-854. Elevations in Spike-specific TCR breadth and depth followed administration of two AZD1222 doses. Donors were mostly white British, more females; clonal diversity possibly underestimated.

Measured with immunoSEQ multiplex PCR; TCRdb has only the in-frame clones, and not every one. The repertoire consists of approximately 82,000 clones, with approximately 90% occurring once and the leading ten covering about 5.2%. CDR1 and CDR2 from the germline V gene are SGHTA and FQGNSA. V was pared by 1 base and J by 15 bases, with 10 bases between. The CDR3 runs to 12 residues. The sample in question was peripheral blood, obtained on day 0 of AZD1222 vaccination. This TCR derives from an adult in good health. The J gene is TRBJ1-6, the V gene TRBV7-2; perhaps TRBD1 as D (5 bases). CDR3 DNA: TGTGCCAGCAGCTTAGTTCGGACAAGCCTCCACTTT. Protein sequence: CASSLVRTSLHF.